This TCR beta chain was documented in a study of blood T cell repertoires in COVID-19. Looking at the study overall: The United States, Italy and Spain provided the acute and convalescent COVID-19 samples. T cells, B-cell-depleted T cells, or PBMCs supplied cDNA or gDNA.

CDR3 length: 13 amino acids. Germline assignment: CDR1 GTSNPN and CDR2 SVGIG (reference sequence). The V end lost 0 bases, the J end lost 5 bases, and 10 bases lay between the germline ends. As originally analysed: Amplification with reference gene primers provided the estimates of nucleated cell counts. TCRdb's copy holds only in-frame clones and misses some; the assay was immunoSEQ multiplex PCR. V and J calls and clone size come straight from that table; D and trimming were deduced from the DNA. The top ten hold nearly 25% of the sample, which has 90,000 or so clones, around 79% seen once. The TCR sequence derives from a human donor in a cohort sampled during active COVID-19. The V call is TRBV30, the J call TRBJ1-2; D unclear. Sequences were obtained from peripheral blood. CDR3 nucleotides: TGTGCCTGGAGTGTACGCGGATCTTATGGCTACACCTTC. This encodes CAWSVRGSYGYTF. Full variable domain (missing parts from reference TRBV30 and TRBJ1-2): SQTIHQWPATLVQPVGSPLSLECTVEGTSNPNLYWYRQAAGRGLQLLFYSVGIGQISSEVPQNLSASRPQDRQFILSSKKLLLSDSGFYLCAWSVRGSYGYTFGSGTRLTVV.